Shown below are 21 T cell receptor beta chains from a single sample sequenced in a study of shared clonotypes between healthy human individuals. Here immunoSEQ multiplex PCR was the method, and the copy in TCRdb shows in-frame clones only, minus some. The sample yields about 2.2 million clones, approximately 92% seen once. Naive CD8 populations comprised CD45RO-negative cells positively selected for CCR7, excluding terminally differentiated effector memory CD45RA+ cells. Sequenced: naive CD8+ T cells from PBMCs. The receptor source for this set is a man younger than 35 in good health. Some clones in this sample may be carry-over from other donors' samples.

The gene calls are TRBV6-6 and TRBJ2-4; D perhaps matches TRBD2 (5 bases). CDR1 is MNHNY and CDR2 is SVGAGI in the germline V gene (reference sequence). The ends were cut back, 6 bases at V and 5 bases at J, with 11 bases in the middle. The CDR3 is 13 amino acids. The CDR3 nucleotides read TGTGCCAGCAGAGTACTAGAGGAAAACATTCAGTACTTC. Translating it yields CASRVLEENIQYF.

The chain carries TRBV27 and TRBJ1-1, with 8 bases aligning to TRBD1. The CDR3 is 15 amino acids. CDR1 is MNHEY, CDR2 SMNVEV, per germline (reference sequence). The junction had 11 bases not matched to a gene; V was cut back by 6 bases and J by 5 bases. The CDR3 bases are TGTGCCAGCAGCCGTATCCCACAGGGGGGGACTGAAGCTTTCTTT. Protein product: CASSRIPQGGTEAFF.

The rearrangement links TRBV4-1 to TRBJ1-2; no reliable D call. Germline CDR1 reads MGHRA; CDR2 reads YSYEKL. Trimming took off 0 bases at V and 6 bases at J, with 11 bases between the two ends. The CDR3 consists of 14 residues. The CDR3 spells CASSQDRRIDGYTF. The CDR3 DNA is TGCGCCAGCAGCCAAGATCGTAGGATCGATGGCTACACCTTC.

The chain links TRBV19 to TRBJ2-7, with TRBD1 matching over 8 bases. V dropped 6 bases and J dropped 6; count of bases not matched to a gene: 7. Germline V gene data show CDR1 as LNHDA and CDR2 as SQIVND (reference sequence). The CDR3 spans 13 residues. CDR3 residues: CASSSTGAGEQYF. Written as DNA, the CDR3 is TGTGCCAGTAGCTCGACAGGGGCGGGCGAGCAGTACTTC.

The J gene is TRBJ1-6, the V gene TRBV11-2; D gene ambiguous. Trimming shortened V by 3 bases and J by 7 bases, and 7 bases separated the two germline ends. CDR1 is SGHAT, CDR2 FQNNGV, per germline. This CDR3 has 13 amino acids. This chain's CDR3 is CASSFRSNSPLHF. CDR3 coding DNA: TGTGCCAGCAGCTTCCGTTCGAATTCACCCCTCCACTTT.

The rearrangement joins TRBV27 to TRBJ2-7; D is tentatively TRBD1 or TRBD2 (6 bases each). V dropped 4 bases and J dropped 0 bases, with 16 bases sitting between them. The CDR3 is made up of 16 amino acids. Germline loops: CDR1 MNHEY, CDR2 SMNVEV (reference sequence). CDR3 in amino acids: CASSSRGADSSYEQYF. CDR3 nucleotides: TGTGCCAGCAGTTCTAGGGGGGCAGATAGCTCCTACGAGCAGTACTTC.

V and J are TRBV29-1 and TRBJ2-1, with 7 nucleotides matching TRBD2. This CDR3 comprises 13 residues. J was trimmed by 3 bases and V by 6 bases; bases with no gene match: 5. From germline, CDR1 is SQVTM and CDR2 ANQGSEA. The CDR3 region is CSVLSGIYNEQFF. CDR3 sequence (DNA): TGCAGCGTGCTGAGCGGGATCTACAATGAGCAGTTCTTC.

The chain recombines TRBV28 with TRBJ2-5, with a tentative D call TRBD1 (5 bases). The ends were cut back, 3 bases at V and 3 bases at J, with 23 bases in the middle. CDR3 size: 18 residues. The germline gives CDR1 MDHEN, CDR2 SYDVKM. The CDR3 bases are TGTGCCAGCAGTTTTTTTCCTACCTTGGGGCGGAATGAAGAGACCCAGTACTTC. This gives the protein CASSFFPTLGRNEETQYF.

The chain joins TRBV2 to TRBJ1-5, with no clear D. The CDR3 is 16 amino acids. Germline CDR1 reads SNHLY; CDR2 reads FYNNEI. The V and J ends lost 1 base and 1 base respectively, with 11 bases between them. CDR3 region: CASSEGTGRSNQPQHF. CDR3 sequence (DNA): TGTGCCAGCAGTGAAGGGACGGGTAGGAGCAATCAGCCCCAGCATTTT.

The rearrangement links TRBV6-5 to TRBJ1-1; D remains ambiguous. The CDR3 runs to 13 residues. Germline V CDR1 and CDR2: MNHEY, SVGAGI. V was clipped by 8 bases and J by 3 bases, with 13 bases between them. The CDR3 DNA reads as TGTGCCAGCTTCTTCGCGGGAGACACTGAAGCTTTCTTT. Its protein is CASFFAGDTEAFF.

The genes are TRBV27 and TRBJ2-1; D uncertain. This CDR3 is built from 14 residues. With 8 bases removed from V and 8 bases from J, the gap between germline ends came to 19 bases. Looked up from germline, CDR1 is MNHEY and CDR2 is SMNVEV (reference sequence). CDR3 region: CASRASLAFDEQFF. The CDR3 coding sequence is TGTGCCAGCCGGGCCTCCCTTGCTTTCGATGAGCAGTTCTTC.

The chain couples TRBV5-5 to TRBJ2-7; D remains ambiguous. Germline values: CDR1 SGHKS, CDR2 YYEKEE (reference sequence). V was cut by 5 bases and J by 5 bases, with 8 bases left in between. CDR3 length equals 11 residues. The CDR3 sequence is CASSPSDEQYF. The CDR3 nucleotides read TGTGCCAGCAGTCCAAGCGACGAGCAGTACTTC.

The chain combines TRBV28 with TRBJ2-7; D not resolved. Germline V gene data show CDR1 as MDHEN and CDR2 as SYDVKM. This CDR3 has 15 residues. The germline V and J ends were trimmed by 1 base and 3 bases, with 13 bases remaining between them. In DNA, the CDR3 is TGTGCCAGCAGTTTATTACGGATTAGTAGCTACGAGCAGTACTTC. As protein: CASSLLRISSYEQYF.

As to this clone: Other DNA variants within this sample encode the same CDR3. The chain is built from TRBV9 and TRBJ1-2; D may be TRBD1 (6 bases). Trimming stripped 7 bases from V and 3 bases from J, with 7 bases between. The CDR3 runs 11 residues. Germline loops: CDR1 SGDLS, CDR2 YYNGEE. This CDR3 is CASEGDYGYTF. CDR3 DNA sequence: TGTGCCAGCGAGGGGGACTATGGCTACACCTTC.

As to this clone: This specimen includes other DNA sequences encoding the same CDR3. The gene calls are TRBV9 and TRBJ1-1, with TRBD1 identical over 8 bases. The CDR3 covers 14 residues. Germline V gives CDR1 SGDLS, CDR2 YYNGEE. J lost 1 base, V lost 4 bases, and 3 bases had no gene match. CDR3 sequence reads: CASSPGTGNTEAFF. The CDR3 DNA reads TGTGCCAGCAGCCCGGGGACAGGGAACACTGAAGCTTTCTTT.

The J gene is TRBJ1-2, the V gene TRBV7-9, with D perhaps matching TRBD1 (6 bases). CDR3 size: 14 residues. V was trimmed by 5 bases and J by 6 bases, leaving 16 bases between them. Germline CDR1 reads SEHNR; CDR2 reads FQNEAQ (reference sequence). CDR3 nucleotides: TGTGCCAGCAGCGATACAGGGTCTTCAGATGGCTACACCTTC. This sequence encodes CASSDTGSSDGYTF.

In this sample, this clone turned up once. This chain links TRBV4-1 with TRBJ2-3; TRBD2 matches at 7 bases. V shed 4 bases and J 4 bases; nucleotides not matched to a gene: 11. From germline, CDR1 is MGHRA and CDR2 YSYEKL. The CDR3 covers 16 residues. CDR3 sequence (DNA): TGCGCCAGCAGCCCGGTTTGGGGAGGGGAGGCAGATACGCAGTATTTT. This encodes CASSPVWGGEADTQYF.

To note about this clone: One end of the junction does not line up with germline, which may come from a read error. The chain links TRBV19 to TRBJ2-7; D perhaps matches TRBD1 (6 bases). Germline V gene sequence: CDR1 LNHDA, CDR2 SQIVND (reference sequence). The CDR3 extends over 13 amino acids. The CDR3 DNA reads as TGTGCCAGTAGCATAGGTAGAGGGGGTGAGCAGTACTTC. Translating it yields CASSIGRGGEQYF. The full variable domain, its missing parts supplied by reference TRBV19 and TRBJ2-7, is DGGITQSPKYLFRKEGQNVTLSCEQNLNHDAMYWYRQDPGQGLRLIYYSQIVNDFQKGDIAEGYSVSREKKESFPLTVTSAQKNPTAFYLCASSIGRGGEQYFGPGTRLTVT.

Turning to this clone: One end of the junction does not line up with germline, which may come from a read error. V is TRBV27 and J is TRBJ2-1; 7 bases fit TRBD1. Germline V gives CDR1 MNHEY, CDR2 SMNVEV (reference sequence). CDR3 length equals 14 residues. CDR3 DNA: TGTGCCAGCAGTCCCCGACAAAAGACAGGGAGTGTCATCTTC. Translating it yields CASSPRQKTGSVIF.

The chain recombines TRBV4-3 with TRBJ2-7; D ambiguous. With 1 base removed from V and 7 bases from J, the gap between germline ends came to 17 bases. The CDR3 contains 15 residues. In germline, CDR1 is LGHNA, CDR2 YSLEER. CDR3 sequence: CASSQGLATLGEQYF. The CDR3 DNA follows: TGCGCCAGCAGCCAAGGACTGGCAACCCTGGGGGAGCAGTACTTC.

The chain carries TRBV10-3 and TRBJ2-1; 8 bases line up with TRBD2. The CDR3 is 20 amino acids. Per the germline V gene, CDR1 is ENHRY and CDR2 is SYGVKD. J was trimmed by 0 bases and V by 7 bases; bases with no gene match: 20. As DNA, the CDR3 is TGTGCCATCACCGCCCTGGGGGTAGCGGGACCCCGAGGCTCCTACAATGAGCAGTTCTTC. Amino acid sequence: CAITALGVAGPRGSYNEQFF.